One sample yielded the 25 T cell receptor beta chains listed below, sequenced in a study of blood T cell repertoires in COVID-19. Produced via immunoSEQ multiplex PCR; TCRdb's table is partial and in-frame only. The table lists over 65,000 clones, around 85% of them singletons. The sequenced sample consisted of peripheral blood. These receptors were collected from a human donor in a cohort sampled during active COVID-19.

V usage is TRBV15 and J usage is TRBJ1-3; a weak D match, TRBD1 (6 bases). The V gene lost 4 bases and the J gene lost 0 bases, with 13 bases spanning the gap. Germline V gives CDR1 LNHNV, CDR2 YYDKDF (reference sequence). The CDR3 is 16 residues long. For the CDR3, the DNA is TGTGCCACCAGCAACGGACAGAAGCTCTCTGGAAACACCATATATTTT. Its translation: CATSNGQKLSGNTIYF.

V is TRBV4-1 and J is TRBJ2-5; 7 positions agree with TRBD1. V lost 1 base to trimming and J lost 5 bases; unmatched junction nucleotides: 10. The CDR3 consists of 16 residues. CDR1 and CDR2 from the germline V gene are MGHRA and YSYEKL. The CDR3 spells CASSQAETGAWETQYF. The CDR3 bases are TGCGCCAGCAGCCAAGCGGAAACAGGGGCGTGGGAGACCCAGTACTTC.

This chain uses TRBV6-4 with TRBJ1-5, with 7 bases identical to TRBD1. CDR3 length: 13 residues. Trimming cost V 6 bases and J 7 bases; bases outside gene matches: 6. CDR1 is MRHNA, CDR2 SNTAGT, per germline. CDR3 protein: CASRTGVGQPQHF. In DNA, the CDR3 is TGTGCCAGCAGAACAGGGGTAGGGCAGCCCCAGCATTTT.

V is TRBV2 and J is TRBJ2-7, with D possibly TRBD1 on 6 matching bases. Germline V gene sequence: CDR1 SNHLY, CDR2 FYNNEI. The V end was cut by 7 bases, the J end by 2 bases, with 12 bases between. The CDR3 is 13 amino acids. The CDR3 DNA reads as TGTGCCAGCACCGGGAAGGGGGCCTACGAGCAGTACTTC. It translates to CASTGKGAYEQYF.

Only one count was recorded for this clone. This rearrangement joins TRBV11-2 to TRBJ1-2, with D unresolved. V gave up 1 base and J gave up 10 bases, with 13 bases separating them. CDR1 SGHAT and CDR2 FQNNGV come from the germline V gene. This CDR3 is built from 13 residues. The CDR3 DNA reads TGTGCCAGCAGCTTAGCGCGGGTGTCGAACTACACCTTC. Translation gives CASSLARVSNYTF.

This clone showed up just once. This chain uses TRBV11-2 with TRBJ1-2, with D perhaps matching TRBD1 (5 bases). CDR3 length: 17 residues. Trimming stripped 5 bases from V and 7 bases from J, with 26 bases between. CDR1 is SGHAT and CDR2 is FQNNGV in the germline V gene. CDR3 in amino acids: CASSLGSQGRVIGGYTF. The CDR3 bases are TGTGCCAGCAGCCTAGGGTCCCAGGGCAGGGTAATCGGTGGCTACACCTTC.

This sequence joins TRBV2 and TRBJ2-5, with D maybe TRBD1 (6 bases). The germline V gene encodes CDR1 SNHLY and CDR2 FYNNEI. Trimming pared 5 bases from V and 0 bases from J, leaving 16 bases between. The CDR3 length is 16 residues. CDR3 DNA: TGTGCCAGCAGTTCCCAAGGACAGTTGTACCAAGAGACCCAGTACTTC. It specifies CASSSQGQLYQETQYF.

The rearrangement joins TRBV24-1 to TRBJ2-3; perhaps TRBD1 as D (5 bases). This CDR3 contains 15 residues. Germline loops: CDR1 KGHDR, CDR2 SFDVKD. V dropped 3 bases and J dropped 5 bases, with 14 bases sitting between them. CDR3 protein: CATSDGQGSIDTQYF. The CDR3 DNA is TGTGCCACCAGTGATGGGCAGGGTAGTATAGATACGCAGTATTTT.

The chain links TRBV19 to TRBJ1-2; D uncertain. The CDR3 has 12 amino acids. Germline V gives CDR1 LNHDA, CDR2 SQIVND (reference sequence). The V gene lost 5 bases and the J gene lost 4 bases, with 8 bases spanning the gap. CDR3 sequence reads: CASSLGGYGYTF. The CDR3 coding sequence is TGTGCCAGTAGTCTCGGTGGCTATGGCTACACCTTC.

In this sample, this clone turned up a few times. V gene TRBV19 combines with J gene TRBJ2-3; no definite D call. Trimming shortened V by 4 bases and J by 2 bases, and 7 bases separated the two germline ends. Germline-derived CDR1 and CDR2 are LNHDA and SQIVND (reference sequence). The CDR3 consists of 13 residues. CDR3 amino acids: CASSTVSTDTQYF. DNA for the CDR3: TGTGCCAGTAGTACGGTCTCCACAGATACGCAGTATTTT.

The rearrangement links TRBV5-6 to TRBJ2-7; TRBD2 matches at 7 bases. Per the germline V gene, CDR1 is SGHDT and CDR2 is YYEEEE. Unmatched junction bases numbered 10, after V lost 4 bases and J lost 3 bases. This CDR3 is built from 15 residues. CDR3 DNA sequence: TGTGCCAGCAGCGCCGTCGCGGGGAGGGTCTACGAGCAGTACTTC. Protein: CASSAVAGRVYEQYF. The variable domain in full, completed from reference TRBV5-6 and TRBJ2-7, reads DAGVTQSPTHLIKTRGQQVTLRCSPKSGHDTVSWYQQALGQGPQFIFQYYEEEERQRGNFPDRFSGHQFPNYSSELNVNALLLGDSALYLCASSAVAGRVYEQYFGPGTRLTVT.

The V and J genes are TRBV6-1 and TRBJ2-5; TRBD2 matches at 8 bases. CDR3 length: 17 residues. CDR1 is MNHNS, CDR2 SASEGT, per germline. V gave up 3 bases and J gave up 0 bases; unmatched junction bases: 9. In DNA form, the CDR3 reads TGTGCCAGCAGTGAGTCCCGGCGGGGGGCTTACCAAGAGACCCAGTACTTC. It translates to CASSESRRGAYQETQYF.

V gene TRBV30 combines with J gene TRBJ2-1; 8 nucleotides match TRBD2. This CDR3 contains 14 residues. V was pared by 8 bases and J by 10 bases, with 16 bases of the junction left unmatched. Germline V gives CDR1 GTSNPN, CDR2 SVGIG (reference sequence). The CDR3 DNA reads as TGTGCCCAAATTGCGGCGGGGGGTCCTGGAGAGCAGTTCTTC. Its translation is CAQIAAGGPGEQFF. The full variable domain, rest sourced from reference TRBV30 and TRBJ2-1, is SQTIHQWPATLVQPVGSPLSLECTVEGTSNPNLYWYRQAAGRGLQLLFYSVGIGQISSEVPQNLSASRPQDRQFILSSKKLLLSDSGFYLCAQIAAGGPGEQFFGPGTRLTVL.

V is TRBV7-8 and J is TRBJ2-3, with TRBD1 matching 8 bases. The V and J ends lost 5 bases and 4 bases, in that order; junction bases with no gene match: 8. Germline CDR1 and CDR2: SGHVS and FQNEAQ. CDR3 length: 15 residues. The CDR3 DNA reads TGTGCCAGCAGCCCACGGCAGGGGGCCTCAGATACGCAGTATTTT. This codes for CASSPRQGASDTQYF. The complete variable domain, with remaining parts taken from reference TRBV7-8 and TRBJ2-3, reads GAGVSQSPRYKVAKRGQDVALRCDPISGHVSLFWYQQALGQGPEFLTYFQNEAQLDKSGLPSDRFFAERPEGSVSTLKIQRTQQEDSAVYLCASSPRQGASDTQYFGPGTRLTVL.

CDR3 DNA: TGCGCCAGCAGCCGTTCCGGGACAGGGGTCCAATCTGGCTACACCTTC. Encoded protein: CASSRSGTGVQSGYTF. The chain employs TRBV5-1 and TRBJ1-2, with 10 nucleotides matching TRBD1. After removal of 4 bases from V and 7 bases from J, the junction contained 13 bases not matched to a gene. The CDR3 loop spans 16 amino acids. Germline CDR1 is SGHRS and CDR2 is YFSETQ. The whole variable domain, filled in from reference TRBV5-1 and TRBJ1-2, reads KAGVTQTPRYLIKTRGQQVTLSCSPISGHRSVSWYQQTPGQGLQFLFEYFSETQRNKGNFPGRFSGRQFSNSRSEMNVSTLELGDSALYLCASSRSGTGVQSGYTFGSGTRLTVV.

This chain links TRBV21-1 with TRBJ2-1; the table calls TRBD1, which could not be checked here. TRBV21-1 is flagged as a pseudogene. This CDR3 has 18 amino acids. This CDR3 reads CASSKGTTGAPFYNEQFF. In nucleotides, the CDR3 is TGTGCCAGCAGCAAAGGGACGACAGGGGCTCCCTTTTACAATGAGCAGTTCTTC.

CDR3 DNA: TGCGCCAGCAGCCAAGATCGCGGGGAAAGCACAGATACGCAGTATTTT. Translation: CASSQDRGESTDTQYF. The genes are TRBV4-3 and TRBJ2-3; perhaps TRBD2 as D (6 bases). Germline V gene lookup returns CDR1 LGHNA and CDR2 YSLEER. V was cut by 0 bases and J by 0 bases, with 10 bases left in between. The CDR3 consists of 16 residues.

The chain employs TRBV19 and TRBJ1-3; no clear D. The CDR3 has 15 amino acids. Trimming removed 6 bases from V and 0 bases from J, with 12 bases in between. Germline CDR1 and CDR2: LNHDA and SQIVND (reference sequence). The DNA for the CDR3 is TGTGCCAGTAGGGTGACTCCGATCTCTGGAAACACCATATATTTT. Translated: CASRVTPISGNTIYF. Using reference TRBV19 and TRBJ1-3 for the parts outside the CDR3, the full variable domain is DGGITQSPKYLFRKEGQNVTLSCEQNLNHDAMYWYRQDPGQGLRLIYYSQIVNDFQKGDIAEGYSVSREKKESFPLTVTSAQKNPTAFYLCASRVTPISGNTIYFGEGSWLTVV.

The chain links TRBV7-8 to TRBJ2-3; 10 bases are a match to TRBD2. CDR1 is SGHVS, CDR2 FQNEAQ, per germline. Trimming removed 7 bases from V and 6 bases from J; junction bases left unmatched: 19. The length of the CDR3 is 18 residues. CDR3 DNA: TGTGCCAGCACCCAAAATGGCGCCGGGACTAGCGCCTCTGATACGCAGTATTTT. Amino acid sequence: CASTQNGAGTSASDTQYF.

The chain carries TRBV5-1 and TRBJ1-2, with a weak D call TRBD1 (5 bases). The CDR3 consists of 13 residues. Trimming cost V 1 base and J 8 bases, with 12 bases left between them. Germline CDR1 SGHRS, CDR2 YFSETQ. The CDR3 reads CASSLPGLEGYTF. CDR3 nucleotides: TGCGCCAGCAGCTTGCCAGGGCTCGAGGGCTACACCTTC.

This clone was picked up one time. This chain connects TRBV27 to TRBJ1-1; 8 bases align to TRBD1. V gave up 2 bases and J gave up 4 bases; unmatched junction bases: 3. The CDR3 runs to 14 residues. Germline V gene sequence: CDR1 MNHEY, CDR2 SMNVEV (reference sequence). The CDR3: CASSLGTGPTEAFF. As DNA, the CDR3 is TGTGCCAGCAGTTTAGGGACAGGTCCCACTGAAGCTTTCTTT.

This clone turned up a few times. The chain is built from TRBV30 and TRBJ1-2; D uncertain. Germline loops: CDR1 GTSNPN, CDR2 SVGIG (reference sequence). The CDR3 extends over 16 amino acids. V was shortened by 1 base and J by 5 bases, with 20 bases between the two germline ends. CDR3 amino acids: CAWSGAPPPPGYGYTF. CDR3 nucleotides: TGTGCCTGGAGTGGGGCACCCCCACCCCCGGGATATGGCTACACCTTC.

The chain employs TRBV11-2 and TRBJ2-3, with 7 bases fitting TRBD1. Germline V gives CDR1 SGHAT, CDR2 FQNNGV. This CDR3 is 13 amino acids long. Trimming cost V 6 bases and J 3 bases; bases outside gene matches: 3. The CDR3 sequence is CASSHRGTDTQYF. CDR3 in DNA: TGTGCCAGCAGTCACAGGGGAACAGATACGCAGTATTTT.

The rearrangement joins TRBV6-5 to TRBJ2-5; no firm D call. Trimming removed 6 bases from V and 3 bases from J, with 14 bases in between. Germline CDR1 MNHEY, CDR2 SVGAGI. This CDR3 comprises 14 residues. DNA of the CDR3: TGTGCCAGCAGCGCCTGGTTAGGAGAAGAGACCCAGTACTTC. Its translation is CASSAWLGEETQYF.

V gene TRBV28 combines with J gene TRBJ1-2; maybe TRBD1 (6 bases). Germline V gene data show CDR1 as MDHEN and CDR2 as SYDVKM. The CDR3 sequence is 11 residues long. Trimming removed 7 bases at V and 6 bases at J, with 9 bases between. The DNA for the CDR3 is TGTGCCAGCAACAGGGTCCATGGCTACACCTTC. Translating it yields CASNRVHGYTF.